These T cell receptor beta chains were read from a single sample in a study of blood T cells in healthy people across ages. One entry per CDR3 protein results from TCRdb running MiXCR on the 5' RACE reads. This table holds some 1.7 million distinct CDR3 sequences, 25% to 30% found once. The sample was blood. These receptors all stem from a woman in her thirties in good health. Both conserved end residues are part of each CDR3. Each record gives: CDR3 length, J gene, V gene, clone size, D gene, CDR3 DNA, CDR3 protein. D genes are given only for firm matches. Size is omitted from some rows. Given values are once, few, many or a class for expanded clones.

>14|TRBJ2-7|TRBV7-9|many|TRBD2
TGTGCCAGCAGCTTAAGTGCGGGGGACTACGAGCAGTACTTC
CASSLSAGDYEQYF
>15|TRBJ2-7|TRBV5-1|-|-
TGCGCCAGCAGCCCAGGGACGTCGCAGGGCAACGAGCAGTACTTC
CASSPGTSQGNEQYF
>16|TRBJ2-1|TRBV4-3|few|-
TGCGCCAGCAGCCAAGATTGGGCAAGCTCCTACAATGAGCAGTTCTTC
CASSQDWASSYNEQFF
>14|TRBJ2-5|TRBV7-2|many|-
TGTGCCAGCAGCCTCGGGAGTGGAAGAGAGACCCAGTACTTC
CASSLGSGRETQYF
>17|TRBJ2-4|TRBV11-2|few|TRBD1
TGTGCCAGCAGCATAAGGACAGGGAAAGGAGACAAAAACATTCAGTACTTC
CASSIRTGKGDKNIQYF
>14|TRBJ2-5|TRBV5-5|many|-
TGTGCCAGCAGTCTTGACAGACGCCAAGAGACCCAGTACTTC
CASSLDRRQETQYF
>18|TRBJ2-3|TRBV5-1|-|-
TGCGCCAGCAGCTTGGAGGCACGCGGAAATGGGCACACAGATACGCAGTATTTT
CASSLEARGNGHTDTQYF
>13|TRBJ1-2|TRBV6-1|many|-
TGTGCCAGCAGGCGGGACACCCTCTATGGCTACACCTTC
CASRRDTLYGYTF
>14|TRBJ1-2|TRBV18|-|TRBD1
TGTGCCAGCTCACCACCGTGGACAGGAGGCGGCTACACCTTC
CASSPPWTGGGYTF
>13|TRBJ2-1|TRBV4-3|-|-
TGCGCCGGCAGCCAAGATCGCGGGTGGGACCAGTTCTTC
CAGSQDRGWDQFF
>12|TRBJ1-2|TRBV7-2|few|-
TGTGCCAGCAGTCCCGGGAGCCATGGCTACACCTTC
CASSPGSHGYTF
>16|TRBJ2-3|TRBV4-1|-|-
TGCGCCAGCAGCCAAGAGCACAGCGGGAGCACAGATACGCAGTATTTT
CASSQEHSGSTDTQYF
>14|TRBJ1-4|TRBV2|-|TRBD1
TGTGCCAGCAGTGAGGGACAGGGGGATGAAAAACTGTTTTTT
CASSEGQGDEKLFF
>13|TRBJ1-2|TRBV30|-|-
TGTGCCTGGAGTAGGGACTGGTTAGATAGCTACACCTTC
CAWSRDWLDSYTF
>13|TRBJ2-7|TRBV6-6|few|-
TGTGCCAGCAGTTACTCGATACTCTACGAGCAGTACTTC
CASSYSILYEQYF
>12|TRBJ2-5|TRBV2|-|-
TGTGCCAGCAAGGAACAGGAAGAGACCCAGTACTTC
CASKEQEETQYF
>15|TRBJ2-1|TRBV6-4|-|TRBD2
TGTGCCCGCAGTGGGACTAGCGGGGCCTACAATGAGCAGTTCTTC
CARSGTSGAYNEQFF
>15|TRBJ1-1|TRBV5-5|-|-
TGTGCCAGCAGCTCCACCGTCGTGGGGAGCACTGAAGCTTTCTTT
CASSSTVVGSTEAFF
>14|TRBJ2-4|TRBV20-1|many|-
TGCAGTGCCGGGGCCCCCACGGGAATAAACATTCAGTACTTC
CSAGAPTGINIQYF
>15|TRBJ1-6|TRBV5-1|-|-
TGCGCCAGCAGCTTGGAGGGGGAGGGGAATTCACCCCTCCACTTT
CASSLEGEGNSPLHF
>13|TRBJ2-5|TRBV20-1|-|TRBD2
TGCAGTGCAGTTGCGGGGGTCCAAGAGACCCAGTACTTC
CSAVAGVQETQYF
>15|TRBJ2-7|TRBV20-1|many|-
TGCAGTGCGCCCTCGCAGGACTCCTTCTCCTACGAGCAGTACTTC
CSAPSQDSFSYEQYF
>14|TRBJ2-7|TRBV7-2|-|TRBD2
TGTGCCAGCAGCCTAGCGGGAGGGGGCCACGAGCAGTACTTC
CASSLAGGGHEQYF
>14|TRBJ1-2|TRBV20-1|few|-
TGCAGTGCTAGTTGGACCCAGGCCGGCTATGACTACACCTTC
CSASWTQAGYDYTF
>19|TRBJ2-1|TRBV10-1|-|TRBD2
TGCGCCAGCAGTGAGAGATTGACTAGCGGGACCTACTCCTACAATGAGCAGTTCTTC
CASSERLTSGTYSYNEQFF
>14|TRBJ1-5|TRBV9|-|-
TGTGCCAGCAGCGTCCAGGGGCAGGGTCAGCCCCAGCATTTT
CASSVQGQGQPQHF
>13|TRBJ2-1|TRBV12-3/TRBV12-4|-|-
TGTGCCAGCAGTTTCTCGGGGACGTATGAGCAGTTCTTC
CASSFSGTYEQFF
>15|TRBJ2-1|TRBV12-3/TRBV12-4|many|TRBD2
TGTGCCAGCAGTTGGACTAGCGGGGACCACAATGAGCAGTTCTTC
CASSWTSGDHNEQFF
>11|TRBJ2-1|TRBV29-1|few|-
TGCAGCGGTGCAGGGAGAAATGAGCAGTTCTTC
CSGAGRNEQFF
>14|TRBJ2-3|TRBV5-1|-|-
TGCGCCAGCAGCTCGTCCACGGCCCCAAATACGCAGTATTTT
CASSSSTAPNTQYF
>13|TRBJ2-3|TRBV30|-|-
TGTGCCTGGAGTGGGCTGCTCACAGATACGCAGTATTTT
CAWSGLLTDTQYF
>12|TRBJ2-5|TRBV7-7|-|TRBD2
TGTGCCAGCAGCAGACTAGCTGAAGAGCAGTACTTC
CASSRLAEEQYF
>16|TRBJ2-7|TRBV11-2|many|-
TGTGCCAGCAGCTGGGGGCGGGACGAGATCTCCTACGAGCAGTACTTC
CASSWGRDEISYEQYF
>14|TRBJ2-5|TRBV28|-|-
TGTGCCAGCAGCACTCTCTCGGGGAGAGAGACCCAGTACTTC
CASSTLSGRETQYF
>13|TRBJ2-1|TRBV24-1|-|TRBD1
TGTGCCACCCGAAGGACAGGGATGAATGAGCAGTTCTTC
CATRRTGMNEQFF
>13|TRBJ2-1|TRBV5-5|-|-
TGTACCAGCAGCTGGACTCCGGCTAATGAGCAGTTCTTC
CTSSWTPANEQFF
>19|TRBJ2-5|TRBV5-1|-|-
TGCGCCAGCAGCTGGCGGACAGGGTTAGCGGGGGTCCTACAAGAGACCCAGTACTTC
CASSWRTGLAGVLQETQYF
>13|TRBJ1-2|TRBV5-1|-|-
TGCGCCAGCAGCCCGCAGGCGGCCTATGGCTACACCTTC
CASSPQAAYGYTF
>17|TRBJ2-6|TRBV19|once|-
TGTGCCAGTAGTATGGGGGCTTGGAGCTCTGGGGCCAACGTCCTGACTTTC
CASSMGAWSSGANVLTF
>14|TRBJ1-1|TRBV24-1|-|-
TGTGCCACCAGATGGGACGTCATGAACACTGAAGCTTTCTTT
CATRWDVMNTEAFF
>18|TRBJ2-1|TRBV7-2|few|TRBD2
TGTGCCAGCAGCTTAGAGATGCGACTAGCGGGCTCCCAGGGTGAGCAGTTCTTC
CASSLEMRLAGSQGEQFF
>17|TRBJ2-3|TRBV20-1|many|-
TGCAGTGCTAGAGATTCGAGTTCGGCGGGCGTCGCAGATACGCAGTATTTT
CSARDSSSAGVADTQYF
>15|TRBJ1-5|TRBV20-1|-|-
TGCAGTGCTAAAAGGACAGACAACTTTAATCAGCCCCAGCATTTT
CSAKRTDNFNQPQHF
>15|TRBJ1-6|TRBV20-1|-|-
TGCAGTGCCACGACGGCTAGCTCCTATAATTCACCCCTCCACTTT
CSATTASSYNSPLHF
>14|TRBJ2-7|TRBV14|many|-
TGTGCCAGCAGCCAAGGTCTGCGCAACTACGAGCAGTACTTC
CASSQGLRNYEQYF
>15|TRBJ2-7|TRBV28|few|TRBD1
TGTGCCAGCAGCGAATCCACAGGGGGTAGCTACGAGCAGTACTTC
CASSESTGGSYEQYF
>16|TRBJ1-3|TRBV7-2|-|TRBD1
TGTGCCAGCAGCGCCAATACAGGGGGCTCTGGAAACACCATATATTTT
CASSANTGGSGNTIYF
>14|TRBJ1-1|TRBV5-5|-|TRBD1
TGTGCCAGCACCTCAGGGGGGGGTACCACTGAAGCTTTCTTT
CASTSGGGTTEAFF
>15|TRBJ2-7|TRBV21-1|few|-
TGTGCCAGCAGCCAATCGGGACAGTTTAACTACGAGCAGTACTTC
CASSQSGQFNYEQYF
>14|TRBJ2-7|TRBV11-2|many|-
TGTGCCAGCAGCTTAGAGTCTAGTATCTACGAGCAGTACTTC
CASSLESSIYEQYF
>15|TRBJ2-5|TRBV7-6|-|-
TGTGCCAGCAGCTTCGACCGGGACCCAAGAGAGACCCAGTACTTC
CASSFDRDPRETQYF
>13|TRBJ2-1|TRBV12-3/TRBV12-4|few|TRBD1
TGTGCCAGCAGGGAAACAGGGGGCGATGAGCAGTTCTTC
CASRETGGDEQFF
>14|TRBJ2-5|TRBV30|-|-
TGTGCCTGGGCGACAGGCGACCTCAACAATGAGCAGTACTTC
CAWATGDLNNEQYF